This TCR beta chain was identified during a study of blood T cells in healthy people across ages. Study summary: T cells yielded about one barcoded beta molecule per two cells through template switching.

Overall study results and limits: CMV status of donors was unknown, possibly confounding expanded clonotype changes.

This clonotype was found a few times. Its matching antigen is unknown. The second PCR ran about 6 to 12 cycles with a sample-barcoded 5' primer and J-beta primers. Each of the cDNA molecules was tagged by a template-switch adaptor with 12 random nucleotides. MiXCR was run by TCRdb on the 5' RACE reads, yielding one entry per CDR3 protein. Altogether 1.5 million to 2 million distinct CDR3 sequences are present, about two fifths being singletons, with the ten largest covering 20% to 25%. The CDR3 length is 15 residues. V lost 0 bases, J lost 3 bases, and 11 bases lay in between. Germline CDR1 and CDR2: SGDLS and YYNGEE.

Specimen: blood. The sequence derives from a human donor in good health. The rearrangement links TRBV9 to TRBJ2-3, with D perhaps given as TRBD1 or TRBD2 (5 bases each). The CDR3 DNA is TGTGCCAGCAGCGTAGTGGGGGTAGGGACAGATACGCAGTATTTT. Its translation: CASSVVGVGTDTQYF.